This TCR beta chain was sequenced for a study of graft-versus-host responses after intestinal transplantation. Sequencing used immunoSEQ multiplex PCR; TCRdb keeps in-frame clones, though not all of them. The profile shows 17,000 or so clones, 86% of them singletons. CDR1 and CDR2 (germline): SEHNR, FQNEAQ (reference sequence). The CDR3 extends over 12 amino acids. V dropped 6 bases and J dropped 8 bases, with 13 bases sitting between them. The sequence was collected from a human patient who received an intestinal transplant, so some T cells may come from the graft donor. The gene calls are TRBV7-9 and TRBJ1-2; D gene unclear. This specimen consisted of bone marrow, obtained around 120 days after transplant. The DNA for the CDR3 is TGTGCCAGCAGGACGAGAGACTGGGGCTACACCTTC. Its protein is CASRTRDWGYTF.